These 22 T cell receptor beta chains originate from one sample sequenced in a study of blood T cell repertoires in acute mononucleosis. General study points: Public beta motifs plus an AV5-AJ31 alpha motif appeared to drive GLC-BM selection.

Time point noted: convalescence about 6 months (5-8 months) after acute presentation (visit 7). Only in-frame clones appear in the TCRdb table, and some are missing; sequencing was by immunoSEQ multiplex PCR. The sample yields about 1,700 clones, around 27% seen once. Sequences were derived from EBV GLC epitope tetramer+ CD8+ T cells sorted from PBMCs, sampled during convalescence from infectious mononucleosis. As to subset: CD8 T cells binding tetramer with EBV BMLF1 280-288 peptide (GLC-BM). These receptors were obtained from a woman younger than 30 with infectious mononucleosis caused by EBV.

This clone was counted between two and nine times. It is unclear where the CDR3 begins or ends on the DNA, so no DNA is shown, and the CDR3 is as TCRdb lists it. This sequence joins TRBV11-2 and TRBJ2-2; TRBD2 was called by the table and not checked on the DNA. Per germline, CDR1 SGHAT and CDR2 FQNNGV. The CDR3 length is 15 residues, termini included. This chain's CDR3 is CASSLAQYTGELFFF.

With regard to this clone: A far larger clone is just one base off, so this is likely a read error. This sequence joins TRBV29-1 and TRBJ2-3; TRBD1 or TRBD2 may be the D gene (5 bases each). Germline V gene data show CDR1 as SQVTM and CDR2 as ANQGSEA. This CDR3 is 13 amino acids long. For the CDR3, the DNA is TGCATCGTTGCCGGGACCCGCACAGATACGCAGTATTTT. Translating it yields CIVAGTRTDTQYF.

A word on this clone: At one end the junction does not follow the germline gene, possibly because of a read error. Different DNA sequences within this sample yield the same CDR3. The chain is built from TRBV29-1 and TRBJ1-1, with D maybe TRBD1 (5 bases). The CDR3 is 13 amino acids. The germline CDR1 and CDR2 sequences are SQVTM and ANQGSEA. CDR3 nucleotide sequence: TGCAGCGTGGGGGGTCAGGCGAACTCTGATGCTTTCTTT. Translation gives CSVGGQANSDAFF.

The chain joins TRBV4-1 to TRBJ2-5; D not resolved. CDR1 is MGHRA and CDR2 is YSYEKL in the germline V gene. CDR3 length: 16 amino acids. The ends were cut back, 6 bases at V and 1 base at J, with 18 bases in the middle. This CDR3 reads CASSPFYDGSQETQYF. DNA for the CDR3: TGCGCCAGCAGTCCCTTCTACGACGGATCCCAAGAGACCCAGTACTTC.

This clone was counted only a few times. The gene calls are TRBV19 and TRBJ2-1; D might be TRBD2 (5 bases). V dropped 9 bases and J dropped 0 bases, with 15 bases sitting between them. The CDR3 covers 15 residues. Germline V gene sequence: CDR1 LNHDA, CDR2 SQIVND (reference sequence). In DNA, the CDR3 is TGTGCCAGCAGCACCGTAACTAGCTCCTACAATGAGCAGTTCTTC. It translates to CASSTVTSSYNEQFF.

Note on this clone: This likely traces to a read error, being one base from a far larger clone. At the DNA level, this CDR3 is encoded by other sequences in the same sample as well. The genes are TRBV7-9 and TRBJ1-2; 7 bases are a match to TRBD1. Germline-derived CDR1 and CDR2 are SEHNR and FQNEAQ (reference sequence). Germline trimming cut 1 base from V and 6 bases from J; bases unmatched to any gene: 2. The CDR3 contains 13 residues. The CDR3 sequence is CASSLGQGDGYTF. CDR3 sequence (DNA): TGTGCCAGCAGCTTAGGACAGGGTGATGGCTACACCTTC.

There are a few counts of this clone. One base separates it from a far larger clone, so it is likely a read error. This sample includes further DNA sequences coding for the same CDR3. The chain carries TRBV4-3 and TRBJ1-2; 10 nucleotides agree with TRBD1. CDR3 length: 13 residues. Germline trimming cut 5 bases from V and 6 bases from J; bases unmatched to any gene: 3. Looked up from germline, CDR1 is LGHNA and CDR2 is YSLEER. The CDR3 region is CASSLGQGDGYTF. The CDR3 bases are TGCGCCAGCAGCTTAGGACAGGGGGATGGCTACACCTTC.

This clone came up a few times. V gene TRBV9 combines with J gene TRBJ1-2; no clear D gene. This CDR3 contains 14 residues. V lost 4 bases and J lost 4, with 14 bases in between. Per germline, CDR1 SGDLS and CDR2 YYNGEE. CDR3 region: CASSLSEDLYGYTF. CDR3 DNA: TGTGCCAGCAGCTTATCTGAGGACCTCTATGGCTACACCTTC. Variable domain in full (rest from reference TRBV9 and TRBJ1-2): DSGVTQTPKHLITATGQRVTLRCSPRSGDLSVYWYQQSLDQGLQFLIQYYNGEERAKGNILERFSAQQFPDLHSELNLSSLELGDSALYFCASSLSEDLYGYTFGSGTRLTVV.

This clone was observed at least ten times. Just one base apart from a much larger clone, this may be a read error. The sample carries other DNA sequences with the same CDR3. The chain is built from TRBV29-1 and TRBJ1-2, with D perhaps TRBD1 (6 bases). V lost 3 bases to trimming and J lost 12 bases, with 17 bases between them. CDR1 and CDR2 from the germline V gene are SQVTM and ANQGSEA. The CDR3 is 12 amino acids. CDR3 loop: CSVDGAGAGDTF. The CDR3 DNA reads as TGCAGCGTTGACGGGGCGGGGGCTGGGGACACCTTC. Full variable domain (rest looked up from reference TRBV29-1 and TRBJ1-2): SAVISQKPSRDICQRGTSLTIQCQVDSQVTMMFWYRQQPGQSLTLIATANQGSEATYESGFVIDKFPISRPNLTFSTLTVSNMSPEDSSIYLCSVDGAGAGDTFGSGTRLTVV.

Details on this clone: A much larger clone differs by one base, so this may be a read error. Distinct nucleotide sequences in the sample also encode this CDR3. The gene calls are TRBV29-1 and TRBJ1-1, with TRBD1 matching over 8 bases. The CDR3 totals 13 residues. With V trimmed by 6 bases and J by 11 bases, 14 bases remained unmatched. CDR1 and CDR2 (germline): SQVTM, ANQGSEA. The CDR3 sequence is CSVGGQANTVAFF. CDR3 nucleotide sequence: TGCAGCGTGGGGGGACAGGCGAACACTGTTGCTTTCTTT.

Points on this clone: A much larger clone differs by one base, so this may be a read error. V is TRBV28 and J is TRBJ2-1; TRBD2 aligns across 7 bases. This CDR3 contains 15 residues. The V gene's germline CDR1 is MDHEN and CDR2 SYDVKM. Trimming removed 7 bases from V and 6 bases from J; junction bases left unmatched: 12. The CDR3 region is CASTDGTILPNEQFF. The CDR3 DNA sequence: TGTGCCAGCACCGACGGGACTATTCTCCCCAATGAGCAGTTCTTC.

The CDR3 sequence: CASSPRGGGGPSTDTQYF. CDR3 nucleotide sequence: TGTGCCAGCAGCCCGAGAGGAGGAGGAGGGCCCTCGACAGATACGCAGTATTTT. V is TRBV7-8 and J is TRBJ2-3, with D possibly TRBD2 on 6 matching bases. This CDR3 is built from 18 residues. Trimming removed 5 bases at V and 3 bases at J, with 24 bases between. The germline V gene encodes CDR1 SGHVS and CDR2 FQNEAQ.

There are a few counts of this clone. The junction shows a germline mismatch at one end, possibly a read error. The V gene is TRBV29-1, the J gene TRBJ1-2; D gene unclear. From germline, CDR1 is SQVTM and CDR2 ANQGSEA. This CDR3 region has 8 residues. CDR3 sequence reads: CSVEGEAF. CDR3 DNA: TGCAGCGTTGAAGGGGAGGCCTTC.

Of note for this clone: This sample includes further DNA sequences coding for the same CDR3. The genes are TRBV9 and TRBJ2-1, with TRBD2 identical over 12 bases. V lost 5 bases to trimming and J lost 8 bases; unmatched junction nucleotides: 8. This CDR3 has 15 residues. CDR1 SGDLS and CDR2 YYNGEE come from the germline V gene. CDR3 amino acids: CASSPTSGSVYEQFF. CDR3 coding DNA: TGTGCCAGCAGTCCGACTAGCGGGAGTGTATATGAGCAGTTCTTC.

Of note for this clone: Given a much more abundant clone one base away, this may be a read error. This CDR3 reads CASSLRVGGSGYEQYF. As DNA, the CDR3 is TGTGCCAGCAGCTTGAGGGTAGGAGGCAGTGGTTACGAGCAGTACTTC. The rearrangement uses TRBV9 and TRBJ2-7, with TRBD2 as a possible D gene (5 bases). Trimming took 4 bases from V and 4 from J, leaving 21 bases between them. CDR1 is SGDLS, CDR2 YYNGEE, per germline. This CDR3 is 16 amino acids long.

This clone was observed at least ten times. The chain joins TRBV4-2 to TRBJ2-1, with 7 bases that match TRBD2. This CDR3 region has 16 residues. Germline CDR1 is LGHNA and CDR2 is YNFKEQ. With 4 bases clipped from V and 4 bases from J, the junction kept 10 bases outside the gene matches. Here the CDR3 DNA reads TGTGCCAGCAGCCCTCTAGTTGGCGGGAGATACAATGAGCAGTTCTTC. Amino acids: CASSPLVGGRYNEQFF.

There are a few counts of this clone. A much larger clone is a single base away; this may be a read error. The same CDR3 arises from other DNA sequences in this sample as well. The chain combines TRBV29-1 with TRBJ1-2, with TRBD1 as a possible D gene (6 bases). Germline V gene sequence: CDR1 SQVTM, CDR2 ANQGSEA. The CDR3 length is 12 residues. CDR3 sequence (DNA): TGCCGCGTTGAAGGGGCGGGGGCTGGGGACACCTTC. Translated: CRVEGAGAGDTF.

Of note for this clone: A far larger clone is just one base off, so this is likely a read error. The conserved closing phenylalanine or tryptophan is absent in this CDR3, likely reflecting a read error. CDR3 in amino acids: CASSLGQGDGYTI. The CDR3 DNA is TGTGCCAGCAGCTTAGGACAGGGGGATGGCTACACCATC. The chain employs TRBV9 and TRBJ1-2; 10 bases align to TRBD1. Germline CDR1 and CDR2: SGDLS and YYNGEE. Germline trimming cut 4 bases from V and 6 bases from J; bases unmatched to any gene: 3. The CDR3 is 13 residues long.

This clone was recorded at least ten times. This is likely an artifact of a read error, given a far larger clone one base away. The V call is TRBV4-3, the J call TRBJ2-7; D gene uncertain. There are 11 residues in the CDR3. Germline-derived CDR1 and CDR2 are LGHNA and YSLEER. The V gene lost 5 bases and the J gene lost 3 bases, with 5 bases spanning the gap. The CDR3 bases are TGCGCCAGCAGCTGGAACTACGAGCAGTACTTC. Translating it yields CASSWNYEQYF.

Comment on this clone: A far larger clone lies a single base away; this is likely a read error. The chain joins TRBV5-1 to TRBJ2-5; the D call may be TRBD1 or TRBD2 (6 bases each). The J call is in doubt because the DNA end fits TRBJ2-7 better. Per germline, CDR1 SGHRS and CDR2 YFSETQ. This CDR3 is 14 amino acids long. The CDR3 reads CASSLALGGHEQYF. Here the CDR3 DNA reads TGCGCCAGCAGCTTGGCCCTCGGGGGCCACGAGCAGTACTTC.

Of note for this clone: A read error may explain this, as a much larger clone is one base away. The chain uses TRBV9 and TRBJ2-7; D gene unclear. V was trimmed by 4 bases and J by 3 bases, leaving 5 bases between them. This CDR3 contains 11 residues. Germline CDR1 is SGDLS and CDR2 is YYNGEE. CDR3 sequence: CASSWNYEQYF. The CDR3 DNA reads TGTGCCAGCAGCTGGAACTACGAGCAGTACTTC. The full variable domain, completed using reference TRBV9 and TRBJ2-7, is DSGVTQTPKHLITATGQRVTLRCSPRSGDLSVYWYQQSLDQGLQFLIQYYNGEERAKGNILERFSAQQFPDLHSELNLSSLELGDSALYFCASSWNYEQYFGPGTRLTVT.

With regard to this clone: A read error is possible here, since a much larger clone lies one base away. Other DNA sequences in this sample translate to the same CDR3. The rearrangement uses TRBV29-1 and TRBJ1-2; the D gene is possibly TRBD1 (6 bases). Germline CDR1 SQVTM, CDR2 ANQGSEA. The CDR3 totals 12 residues. CDR3 in amino acids: CRVDGVGAGDTF. The DNA for the CDR3 is TGCCGGGTTGACGGGGTGGGGGCTGGGGACACCTTC.